The 9 T cell receptor beta chains in this list originate from one sample, sequenced in a study of blood T cell repertoires in COVID-19 (dated by TCRdb to about 2020). Receptor amplification or capture employed the immunoSEQ multiplex PCR assay. TCRdb stores this immuneACCESS table with in-frame sequences only. Part of the clones is absent; in the studies checked, under half of the shortfall reflects unresolved V genes, and no reason is known for the rest. The sample has 60,000 to 80,000 clones on record, around 90% of them singletons. The top ten clones comprise approximately 6% of the sample. The sequencing sample was made of peripheral blood. These receptors all come from a human donor in a cohort sampled during active COVID-19.

This sequence joins TRBV28 and TRBJ1-1; a possible D gene is TRBD1 (5 bases). The V end was cut by 3 bases, the J end by 5 bases, with 10 bases between. The CDR3 spans 13 residues. The germline CDR1 and CDR2 sequences are MDHEN and SYDVKM. The CDR3 DNA is TGTGCCAGCAGTTTTGGGGGGGGAACTGAAGCTTTCTTT. This translates into CASSFGGGTEAFF.

The gene calls are TRBV12-2 and TRBJ2-2; the table's D call of TRBD1 was not tested on the DNA. TRBV12-2 is a known pseudogene. The CDR3 is made up of 14 amino acids. The CDR3: CASRLRGYTGELFF. The CDR3 region has the DNA TGTGCAAGTCGCTTAAGGGGGTATACCGGGGAGCTGTTTTTT.

This clone was seen once. This chain links TRBV9 with TRBJ1-6; TRBD1 agrees at 8 bases. There are 15 residues in the CDR3. Germline assignment: CDR1 SGDLS and CDR2 YYNGEE. Losses at the gene ends were 7 bases for V and 7 bases for J; bases not matched to a gene: 10. The CDR3 spells CASEKTGGGNSPLHF. CDR3 coding DNA: TGTGCCAGCGAGAAAACAGGGGGTGGAAATTCACCCCTCCACTTT.

The CDR3 sequence: CASSHLGTGQAYGYTF. The CDR3 DNA is TGTGCCAGCAGCCACCTCGGGACAGGGCAGGCCTATGGCTACACCTTC. The chain recombines TRBV3-1 (or the pseudogene TRBV3-2) with TRBJ1-2; 9 nucleotides agree with TRBD1. Germline assignment: CDR1 LGHDT and CDR2 YNNKEL (reference sequence). The CDR3 covers 16 residues. The trim removed 3 bases at V and 4 bases at J, leaving 9 bases unmatched.

The chain uses TRBV9 and TRBJ2-1; perhaps TRBD2 as D (5 bases). The CDR3 is 12 amino acids. V was trimmed by 4 bases and J by 7 bases, leaving 9 bases between them. The germline CDR1 and CDR2 sequences are SGDLS and YYNGEE. The CDR3: CASSRGLNEQFF. In DNA, the CDR3 is TGTGCCAGCAGCAGAGGGCTTAATGAGCAGTTCTTC.

The gene calls are TRBV15 and TRBJ1-2; 7 bases are a match to TRBD1. V shed 1 base and J 1 base; nucleotides not matched to a gene: 3. There are 15 residues in the CDR3. The germline V gene has CDR1 LNHNV and CDR2 YYDKDF (reference sequence). CDR3 protein: CATSRGTGYNYGYTF. The CDR3 coding sequence is TGTGCCACCAGCAGAGGGACAGGCTATAACTATGGCTACACCTTC.

The rearrangement links TRBV6-1 to TRBJ2-5, with a weak D call TRBD2 (5 bases). In germline, CDR1 is MNHNS, CDR2 SASEGT. This CDR3 is built from 17 residues. With 4 bases removed from V and 9 bases from J, the gap between germline ends came to 27 bases. DNA of the CDR3: TGTGCCAGCAGTGGACCAGATGCAGCAAGAACCCGAGGGTCCCAGTACTTC. Translated: CASSGPDAARTRGSQYF.

The chain couples TRBV21-1 to TRBJ2-2; the table's D call TRBD1 went unverified against the DNA. TRBV21-1 is a listed pseudogene. This CDR3 has 19 residues. Here the CDR3 reads CASSYGDRGELARTGELFF. CDR3 coding DNA: TGTGCCAGCAGTTATGGGGACAGGGGTGAACTAGCCAGAACCGGGGAGCTGTTTTTT.

The V gene is TRBV7-2, the J gene TRBJ2-2; D unclear. The CDR3 sequence is 15 residues long. Trimming cost V 1 base and J 6 bases, with 12 bases left between them. Germline loops: CDR1 SGHTA, CDR2 FQGNSA. The CDR3 DNA is TGTGCCAGCAGCTTAGGGGCGCAAGTCCCCGGGGAGCTGTTTTTT. Residues: CASSLGAQVPGELFF.